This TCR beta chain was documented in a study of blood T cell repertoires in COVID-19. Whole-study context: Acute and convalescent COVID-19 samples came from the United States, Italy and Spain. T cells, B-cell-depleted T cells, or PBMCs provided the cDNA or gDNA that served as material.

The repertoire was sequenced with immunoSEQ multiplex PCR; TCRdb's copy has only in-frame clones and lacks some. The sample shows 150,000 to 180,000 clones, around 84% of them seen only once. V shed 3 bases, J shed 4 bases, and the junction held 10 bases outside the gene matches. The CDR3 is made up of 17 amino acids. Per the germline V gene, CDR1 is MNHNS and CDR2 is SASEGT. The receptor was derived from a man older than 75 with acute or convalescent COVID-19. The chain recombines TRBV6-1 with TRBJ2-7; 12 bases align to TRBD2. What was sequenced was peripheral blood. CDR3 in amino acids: CASSDGLAGSFLYEQYV. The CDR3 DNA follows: TGTGCCAGCAGTGATGGACTAGCGGGGTCCTTCCTATACGAGCAGTACGTC.